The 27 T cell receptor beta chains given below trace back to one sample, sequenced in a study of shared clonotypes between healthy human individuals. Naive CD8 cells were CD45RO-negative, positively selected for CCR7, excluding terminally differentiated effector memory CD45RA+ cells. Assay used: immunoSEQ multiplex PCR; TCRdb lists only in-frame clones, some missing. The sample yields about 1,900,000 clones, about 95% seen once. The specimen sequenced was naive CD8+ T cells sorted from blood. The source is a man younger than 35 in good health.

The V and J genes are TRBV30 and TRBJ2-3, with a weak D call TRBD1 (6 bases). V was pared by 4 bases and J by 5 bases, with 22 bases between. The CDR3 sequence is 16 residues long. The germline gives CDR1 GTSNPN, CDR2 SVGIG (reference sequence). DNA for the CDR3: TGTGCCTGGATCGGGGTCGTCAGGGGTGGGAAAGATACGCAGTATTTT. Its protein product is CAWIGVVRGGKDTQYF.

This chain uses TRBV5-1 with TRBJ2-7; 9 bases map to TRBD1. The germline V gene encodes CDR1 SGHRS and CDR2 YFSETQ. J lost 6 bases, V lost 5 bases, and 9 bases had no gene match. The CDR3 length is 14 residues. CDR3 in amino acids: CASRPGQGLSEQYF. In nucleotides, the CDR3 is TGCGCCAGCAGACCGGGACAGGGACTCTCCGAGCAGTACTTC.

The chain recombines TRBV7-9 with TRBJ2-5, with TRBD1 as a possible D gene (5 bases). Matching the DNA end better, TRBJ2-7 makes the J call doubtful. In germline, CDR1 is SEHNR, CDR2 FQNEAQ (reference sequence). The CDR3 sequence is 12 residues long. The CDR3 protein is CASSETGYEQYF. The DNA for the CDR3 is TGTGCCAGCAGCGAAACAGGCTACGAGCAGTACTTC.

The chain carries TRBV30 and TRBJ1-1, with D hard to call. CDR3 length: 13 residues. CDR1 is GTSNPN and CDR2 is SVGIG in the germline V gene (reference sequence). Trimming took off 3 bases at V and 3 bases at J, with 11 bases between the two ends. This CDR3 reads CAWSLEAHTEAFF. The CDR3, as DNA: TGTGCCTGGAGCCTGGAGGCCCACACTGAAGCTTTCTTT.

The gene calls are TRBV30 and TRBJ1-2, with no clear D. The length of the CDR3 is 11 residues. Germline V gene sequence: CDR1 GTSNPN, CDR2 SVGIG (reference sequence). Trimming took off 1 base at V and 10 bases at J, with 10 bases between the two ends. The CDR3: CAWSGGALYTF. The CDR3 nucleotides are TGTGCCTGGAGTGGGGGAGCCCTCTACACCTTC.

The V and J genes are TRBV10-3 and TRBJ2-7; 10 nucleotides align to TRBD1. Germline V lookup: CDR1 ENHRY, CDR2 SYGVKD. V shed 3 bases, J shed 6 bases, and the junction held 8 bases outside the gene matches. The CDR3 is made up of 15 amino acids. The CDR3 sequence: CAISDRTGGRGEQYF. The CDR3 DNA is TGTGCCATCAGTGACCGGACAGGGGGAAGAGGCGAGCAGTACTTC.

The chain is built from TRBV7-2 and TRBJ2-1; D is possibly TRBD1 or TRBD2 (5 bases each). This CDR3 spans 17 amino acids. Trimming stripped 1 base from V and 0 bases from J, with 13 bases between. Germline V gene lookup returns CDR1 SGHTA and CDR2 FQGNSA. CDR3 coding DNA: TGTGCCAGCAGCTTAGGTCCAGGGAGCAGCTCCTACAATGAGCAGTTCTTC. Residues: CASSLGPGSSSYNEQFF. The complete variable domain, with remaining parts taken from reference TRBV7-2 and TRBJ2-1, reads GAGVSQSPSNKVTEKGKDVELRCDPISGHTALYWYRQSLGQGLEFLIYFQGNSAPDKSGLPSDRFSAERTGGSVSTLTIQRTQQEDSAVYLCASSLGPGSSSYNEQFFGPGTRLTVL.

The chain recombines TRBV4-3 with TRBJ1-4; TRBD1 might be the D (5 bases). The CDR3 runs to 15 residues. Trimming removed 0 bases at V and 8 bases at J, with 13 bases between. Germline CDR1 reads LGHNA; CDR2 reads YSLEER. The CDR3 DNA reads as TGCGCCAGCAGCCAAGACAGGGCTGGGTGGGAAAAACTGTTTTTT. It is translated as CASSQDRAGWEKLFF.

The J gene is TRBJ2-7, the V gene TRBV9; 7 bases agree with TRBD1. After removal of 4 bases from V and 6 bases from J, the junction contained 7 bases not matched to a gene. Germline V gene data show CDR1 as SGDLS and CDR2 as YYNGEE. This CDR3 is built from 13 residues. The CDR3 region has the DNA TGTGCCAGCAGCACCGGGACAGTCGGCGAGCAGTACTTC. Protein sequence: CASSTGTVGEQYF.

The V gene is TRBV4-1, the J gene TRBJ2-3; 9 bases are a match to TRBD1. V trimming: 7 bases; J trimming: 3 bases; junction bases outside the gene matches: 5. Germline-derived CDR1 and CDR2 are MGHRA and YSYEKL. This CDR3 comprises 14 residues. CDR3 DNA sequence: TGCGCCAGCAACCTGGGACAGGGAACAGATACGCAGTATTTT. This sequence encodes CASNLGQGTDTQYF.

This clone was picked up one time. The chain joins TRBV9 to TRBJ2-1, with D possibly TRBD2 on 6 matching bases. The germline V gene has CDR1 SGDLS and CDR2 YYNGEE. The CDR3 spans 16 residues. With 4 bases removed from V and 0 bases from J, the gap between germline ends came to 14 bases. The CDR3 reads CASSPRDSSSYNEQFF. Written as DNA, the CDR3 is TGTGCCAGCAGCCCACGGGACTCCAGCTCCTACAATGAGCAGTTCTTC.

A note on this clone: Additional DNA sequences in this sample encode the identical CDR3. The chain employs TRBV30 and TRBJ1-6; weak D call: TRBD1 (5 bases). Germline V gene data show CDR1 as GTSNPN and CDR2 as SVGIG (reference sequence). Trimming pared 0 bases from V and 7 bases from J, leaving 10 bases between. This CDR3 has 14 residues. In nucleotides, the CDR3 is TGTGCCTGGAGTGTCGGGCAGGGCAATTCACCCCTCCACTTT. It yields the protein CAWSVGQGNSPLHF.

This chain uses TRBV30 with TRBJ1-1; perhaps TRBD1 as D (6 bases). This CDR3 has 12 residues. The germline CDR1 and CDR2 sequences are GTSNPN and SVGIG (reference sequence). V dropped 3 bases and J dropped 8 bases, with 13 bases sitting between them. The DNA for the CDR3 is TGTGCCTGGAGCGGACAGAACAGGGAAGCTTTCTTT. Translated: CAWSGQNREAFF.

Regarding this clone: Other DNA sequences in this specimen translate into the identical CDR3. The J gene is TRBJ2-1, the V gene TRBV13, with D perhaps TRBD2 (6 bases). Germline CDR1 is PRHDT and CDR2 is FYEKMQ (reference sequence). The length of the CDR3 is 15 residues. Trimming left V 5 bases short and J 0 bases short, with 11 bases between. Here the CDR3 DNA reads TGTGCCAGCAGCCCGCGGGGTAGCTCCTACAATGAGCAGTTCTTC. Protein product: CASSPRGSSYNEQFF.

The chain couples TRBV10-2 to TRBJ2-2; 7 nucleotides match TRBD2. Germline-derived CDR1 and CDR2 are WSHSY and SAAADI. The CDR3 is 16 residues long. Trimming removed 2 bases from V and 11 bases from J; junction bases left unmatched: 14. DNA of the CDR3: TGCGCCAGCAGTGAGATCCGGGACTACCGATATAATGAGCTGTTTTTT. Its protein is CASSEIRDYRYNELFF.

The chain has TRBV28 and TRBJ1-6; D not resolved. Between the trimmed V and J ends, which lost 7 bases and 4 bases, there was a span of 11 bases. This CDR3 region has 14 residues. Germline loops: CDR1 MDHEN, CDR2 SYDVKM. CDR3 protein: CASTPDGYNSPLHF. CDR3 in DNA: TGTGCCAGCACCCCGGACGGATATAATTCACCCCTCCACTTT.

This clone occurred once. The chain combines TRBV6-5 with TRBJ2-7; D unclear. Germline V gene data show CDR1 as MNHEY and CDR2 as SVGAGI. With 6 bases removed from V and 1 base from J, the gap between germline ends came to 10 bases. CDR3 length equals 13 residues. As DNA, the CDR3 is TGTGCCAGCAGGGACCCGTGGTCCTACGAGCAGTACTTC. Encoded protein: CASRDPWSYEQYF.

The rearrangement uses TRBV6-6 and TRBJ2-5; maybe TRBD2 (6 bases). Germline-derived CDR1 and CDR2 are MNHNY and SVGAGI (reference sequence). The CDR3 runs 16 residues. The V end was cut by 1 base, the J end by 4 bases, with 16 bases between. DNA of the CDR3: TGTGCCAGCAGTTACTGGGACTCCAAGAGGCGAGAGACCCAGTACTTC. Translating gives CASSYWDSKRRETQYF.

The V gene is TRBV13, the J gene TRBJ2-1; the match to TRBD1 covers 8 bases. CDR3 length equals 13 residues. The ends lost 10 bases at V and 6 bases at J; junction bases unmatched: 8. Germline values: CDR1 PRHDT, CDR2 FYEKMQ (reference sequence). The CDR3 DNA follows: TGTGCCACACCGGGACAGGCCCTCAATGAGCAGTTCTTC. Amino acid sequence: CATPGQALNEQFF.

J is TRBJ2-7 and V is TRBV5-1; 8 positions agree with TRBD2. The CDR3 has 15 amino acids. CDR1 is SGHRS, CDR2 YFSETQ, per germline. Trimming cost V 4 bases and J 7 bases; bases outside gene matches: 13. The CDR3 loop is CASSPLSSGPGEQYF. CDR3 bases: TGCGCCAGCAGCCCACTGTCTAGCGGGCCTGGGGAGCAGTACTTC.

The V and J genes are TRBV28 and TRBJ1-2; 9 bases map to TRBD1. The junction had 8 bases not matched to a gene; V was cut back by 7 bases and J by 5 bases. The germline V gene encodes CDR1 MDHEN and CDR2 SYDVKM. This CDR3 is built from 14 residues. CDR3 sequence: CASKGTGSLYGYTF. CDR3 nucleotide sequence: TGTGCCAGCAAAGGGACAGGGTCTTTATATGGCTACACCTTC.

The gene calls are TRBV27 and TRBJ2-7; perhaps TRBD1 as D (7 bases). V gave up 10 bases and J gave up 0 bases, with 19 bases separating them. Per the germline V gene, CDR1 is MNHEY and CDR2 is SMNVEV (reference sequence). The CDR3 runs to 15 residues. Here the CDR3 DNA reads TGTGCCACCAGGGGGGTAGGGGGAAGCTCCTACGAGCAGTACTTC. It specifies CATRGVGGSSYEQYF.

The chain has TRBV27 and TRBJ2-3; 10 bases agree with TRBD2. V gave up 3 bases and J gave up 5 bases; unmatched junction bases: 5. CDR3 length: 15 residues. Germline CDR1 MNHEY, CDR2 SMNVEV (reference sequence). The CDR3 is CASSFLAGGIDTQYF. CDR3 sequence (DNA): TGTGCCAGCAGTTTTTTAGCGGGGGGAATAGATACGCAGTATTTT.

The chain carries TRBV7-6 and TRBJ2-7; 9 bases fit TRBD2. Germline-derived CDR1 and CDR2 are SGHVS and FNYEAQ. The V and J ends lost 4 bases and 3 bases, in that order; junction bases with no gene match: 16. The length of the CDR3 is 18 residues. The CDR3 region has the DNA TGTGCCAGCAGCTATGGGCCTATCCCGGCTAGCGGGAACTACGAGCAGTACTTC. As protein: CASSYGPIPASGNYEQYF.

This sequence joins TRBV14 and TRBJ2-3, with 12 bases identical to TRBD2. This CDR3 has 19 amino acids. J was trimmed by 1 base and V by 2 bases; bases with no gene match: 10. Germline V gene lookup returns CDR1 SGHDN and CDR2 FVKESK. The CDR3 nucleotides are TGTGCCAGCAGCCAACCTAAACTAGCGGGGGGCCACGGCACAGATACGCAGTATTTT. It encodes CASSQPKLAGGHGTDTQYF.

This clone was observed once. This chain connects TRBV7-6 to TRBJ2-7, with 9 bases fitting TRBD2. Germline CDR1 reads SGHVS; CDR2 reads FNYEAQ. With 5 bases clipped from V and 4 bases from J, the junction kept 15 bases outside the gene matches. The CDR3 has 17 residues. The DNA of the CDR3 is TGTGCCAGCAGCACGAGTGAGACTAGCGGATTGGGTTACGAGCAGTACTTC. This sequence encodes CASSTSETSGLGYEQYF.

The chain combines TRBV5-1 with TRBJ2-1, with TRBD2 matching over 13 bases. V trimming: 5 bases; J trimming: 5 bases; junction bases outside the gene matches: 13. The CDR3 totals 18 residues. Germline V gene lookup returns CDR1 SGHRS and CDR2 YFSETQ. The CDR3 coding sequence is TGCGCCAGCAGTTTTCTGGGCCCACTAGCGGGAGGGAACAATGAGCAGTTCTTC. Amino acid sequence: CASSFLGPLAGGNNEQFF.